A selection of T cell receptor beta chains follows, all from one sample in a study of T cells in Graves' hyperthyroidism and ophthalmopathy. TCRdb ran MiXCR on the multiplex PCR reads and lists one entry per CDR3 protein. The table includes nearly 600,000 distinct CDR3 sequences, around 14% detected once. The sample was blood. The receptors were gathered from a woman aged 18-30 years with Graves' ophthalmopathy. CDR3s include the opening cysteine and the closing phenylalanine or tryptophan. Fields, in order: J gene, clone size, D gene, V gene, CDR3 protein, CDR3 DNA. D genes are given only for firm matches. Clone size appears in some rows only: once, few, many, or a class for an expanded clone.

j_gene: TRBJ2-7
abundance: many
d_gene: .
v_gene: TRBV10-3
CDR3aa: CAISRGSYEQYF
CDR3nt: TGTGCCATCAGTAGGGGCTCCTACGAGCAGTACTTC

j_gene: TRBJ2-5
abundance: few
d_gene: TRBD2
v_gene: TRBV20-1
CDR3aa: CSARDSWREQETQYF
CDR3nt: TGCAGTGCTAGAGATTCTTGGCGGGAGCAAGAGACCCAGTACTTC

j_gene: TRBJ2-1
abundance: many
d_gene: .
v_gene: TRBV24-1
CDR3aa: CATSARTGDSYNEQFF
CDR3nt: TGTGCCACCAGCGCTAGGACCGGGGATTCCTACAATGAGCAGTTCTTC

j_gene: TRBJ2-1
abundance: .
d_gene: TRBD2
v_gene: TRBV4-2
CDR3aa: CASSQSSGRRVNEQFF
CDR3nt: TGTGCCAGCAGCCAGTCTAGCGGGAGGCGGGTGAATGAGCAGTTCTTC

j_gene: TRBJ2-3
abundance: many
d_gene: TRBD2
v_gene: TRBV6-5
CDR3aa: CASSYSGVGGRPDTQYF
CDR3nt: TGTGCCAGCAGTTACTCAGGGGTAGGCGGGAGGCCAGATACGCAGTATTTT

j_gene: TRBJ1-2
abundance: many
d_gene: .
v_gene: TRBV7-2
CDR3aa: CASSRYDRPNGYTF
CDR3nt: TGTGCCAGCAGCCGATACGACAGGCCCAATGGCTACACCTTC

j_gene: TRBJ1-6
abundance: .
d_gene: .
v_gene: TRBV10-3
CDR3aa: CAITRDPHNSPLHF
CDR3nt: TGTGCCATCACTCGGGACCCGCATAATTCACCCCTCCACTTT

j_gene: TRBJ1-2
abundance: many
d_gene: .
v_gene: TRBV28
CDR3aa: CANSLPPADSRYGYTF
CDR3nt: TGTGCCAACAGTCTTCCGCCCGCCGACAGCCGCTATGGCTACACCTTC

j_gene: TRBJ2-5
abundance: many
d_gene: TRBD1
v_gene: TRBV9
CDR3aa: CASSQRSGQGGETQYF
CDR3nt: TGTGCCAGCAGCCAGCGATCTGGACAGGGGGGAGAGACCCAGTACTTC

j_gene: TRBJ1-1
abundance: many
d_gene: .
v_gene: TRBV3-1
CDR3aa: CASSPADRPTEAFF
CDR3nt: TGTGCCAGCAGCCCCGCGGACCGACCCACTGAAGCTTTCTTT

j_gene: TRBJ2-1
abundance: many
d_gene: .
v_gene: TRBV24-1
CDR3aa: CATSDSALPQNEQFF
CDR3nt: TGTGCCACCAGTGATTCCGCGCTTCCCCAGAATGAGCAGTTCTTC

j_gene: TRBJ1-2
abundance: many
d_gene: .
v_gene: TRBV3-1
CDR3aa: CASSQGQTGIYGYTF
CDR3nt: TGTGCCAGCAGCCAAGGGCAGACAGGAATATATGGCTACACCTTC

j_gene: TRBJ1-1
abundance: few
d_gene: .
v_gene: TRBV14
CDR3aa: CASSQGGMDTEAFF
CDR3nt: TGTGCCAGCAGCCAGGGGGGGATGGACACTGAAGCTTTCTTT

j_gene: TRBJ2-7
abundance: many
d_gene: .
v_gene: TRBV6-1
CDR3aa: CASSQYYEQYF
CDR3nt: TGTGCCAGCTCCCAGTACTACGAGCAGTACTTC

j_gene: TRBJ1-1
abundance: many
d_gene: TRBD1
v_gene: TRBV7-9
CDR3aa: CASSRDRDEAFF
CDR3nt: TGTGCCAGCAGCCGGGACAGAGATGAAGCTTTCTTT

j_gene: TRBJ1-2
abundance: .
d_gene: .
v_gene: TRBV6-2/TRBV6-3
CDR3aa: CASSYSALYGYTF
CDR3nt: TGTGCCAGCAGTTACTCGGCACTCTATGGCTACACCTTC

j_gene: TRBJ2-3
abundance: many
d_gene: TRBD2
v_gene: TRBV2
CDR3aa: CASRGDYSTDTQYF
CDR3nt: TGTGCCAGCAGGGGGGACTACTCCACAGATACGCAGTATTTT

j_gene: TRBJ1-5
abundance: many
d_gene: .
v_gene: TRBV6-1
CDR3aa: CASSLRGMGGPDQPQHF
CDR3nt: TGTGCCAGCAGCCTACGGGGGATGGGGGGGCCGGATCAGCCCCAGCATTTT

j_gene: TRBJ1-3
abundance: many
d_gene: .
v_gene: TRBV30
CDR3aa: CAWSVGNSGNTIYF
CDR3nt: TGTGCCTGGAGCGTGGGGAACTCTGGAAACACCATATATTTT

j_gene: TRBJ2-3
abundance: many
d_gene: .
v_gene: TRBV6-1
CDR3aa: CASSELRETSTDTQYF
CDR3nt: TGTGCCAGCAGTGAATTACGGGAAACAAGCACAGATACGCAGTATTTT

j_gene: TRBJ2-7
abundance: many
d_gene: .
v_gene: TRBV6-1
CDR3aa: CASSEAGTTTYEQYF
CDR3nt: TGTGCCAGCAGTGAAGCCGGGACGACTACCTACGAGCAGTACTTC

j_gene: TRBJ2-1
abundance: many
d_gene: TRBD2
v_gene: TRBV27
CDR3aa: CASSFRGLAIYNEQFF
CDR3nt: TGTGCCAGCAGTTTTAGGGGACTAGCGATCTACAATGAGCAGTTCTTC

j_gene: TRBJ2-3
abundance: many
d_gene: .
v_gene: TRBV7-9
CDR3aa: CASSLILGGPSTDTQYF
CDR3nt: TGTGCCAGCAGCTTAATATTAGGAGGGCCTAGCACAGATACGCAGTATTTT

j_gene: TRBJ2-3
abundance: many
d_gene: TRBD2
v_gene: TRBV28
CDR3aa: CASSSFGTSGRVRTPTDTQYF
CDR3nt: TGTGCCAGCAGTTCCTTCGGGACTAGCGGGAGGGTACGAACGCCAACAGATACGCAGTATTTT

j_gene: TRBJ1-6
abundance: few
d_gene: TRBD1
v_gene: TRBV4-2
CDR3aa: CASSLFFGTEDSPLHF
CDR3nt: TGTGCCAGCAGCCTATTTTTTGGGACAGAGGATTCACCCCTCCACTTT

j_gene: TRBJ1-1
abundance: many
d_gene: .
v_gene: TRBV30
CDR3aa: CAWSGSWNTEAFF
CDR3nt: TGTGCCTGGAGTGGAAGCTGGAACACTGAAGCTTTCTTT

j_gene: TRBJ1-1
abundance: many
d_gene: .
v_gene: TRBV3-1
CDR3aa: CASSPQQGFFKVFF
CDR3nt: TGTGCCAGCAGCCCTCAACAGGGTTTTTTCAAGGTTTTCTTT

j_gene: TRBJ2-3
abundance: .
d_gene: TRBD2
v_gene: TRBV5-1
CDR3aa: CATSQAAGVADTQYF
CDR3nt: TGCGCAACAAGCCAGGCAGCGGGAGTCGCAGATACGCAGTATTTT

j_gene: TRBJ2-5
abundance: many
d_gene: .
v_gene: TRBV7-9
CDR3aa: CASSEGGTGGRETQYF
CDR3nt: TGTGCCAGCAGTGAAGGAGGGACGGGCGGACGGGAGACCCAGTACTTC

j_gene: TRBJ2-2
abundance: many
d_gene: .
v_gene: TRBV7-3
CDR3aa: CASSLWGSGNTGELFF
CDR3nt: TGTGCCAGCAGCTTGTGGGGGTCAGGAAACACCGGGGAGCTGTTTTTT

j_gene: TRBJ2-3
abundance: many
d_gene: .
v_gene: TRBV28
CDR3aa: CASSPSGRVDTQYF
CDR3nt: TGTGCCAGCAGTCCGTCGGGCAGGGTAGATACGCAGTATTTT